These 8 T cell receptor beta chains came from one sample sequenced in a study of shared clonotypes between healthy human individuals. Selected positively for CCR7 and CD45RO-negative, naive CD8 cells excluded terminally differentiated effector memory CD45RA+ cells. Clones were sequenced by immunoSEQ multiplex PCR, and TCRdb holds only the in-frame ones, with some missing. Altogether around 2,100,000 clones are present, roughly 95% being singletons, with the ten largest covering 0.9% to 1.5%. Sequencing used naive CD8+ T cells sorted from blood. The receptors come from a man aged 18 to 30 in good health.

This chain links TRBV7-2 with TRBJ1-5; D unresolved. CDR3 length: 13 amino acids. The germline CDR1 and CDR2 sequences are SGHTA and FQGNSA. Trimming shortened V by 1 base and J by 5 bases, and 6 bases separated the two germline ends. Here the CDR3 DNA reads TGTGCCAGCAGCTTAGGCCACTATCAGCCCCAGCATTTT. Amino acid sequence: CASSLGHYQPQHF.

V gene TRBV5-4 combines with J gene TRBJ2-1, with a weak D call TRBD2 (5 bases). Germline-derived CDR1 and CDR2 are SGHNT and YYREEE (reference sequence). V lost 9 bases, J lost 8 bases, and 9 bases lay in between. The CDR3 is made up of 10 amino acids. CDR3 amino acids: CAIGVYEQFF. CDR3 DNA: TGTGCCATCGGGGTATATGAGCAGTTCTTC.

V gene TRBV10-3 combines with J gene TRBJ1-3; TRBD1 matches at 8 bases. Germline lookup yields CDR1 ENHRY and CDR2 SYGVKD. V was pared by 6 bases and J by 3 bases, with 10 bases of the junction left unmatched. The CDR3 has 16 amino acids. The CDR3 bases are TGTGCCATCAGCGACGCAGGGGGCGGCGGTGGAAACACCATATATTTT. It encodes CAISDAGGGGGNTIYF.

The chain employs TRBV6-1 and TRBJ2-7; D remains ambiguous. Germline CDR1 reads MNHNS; CDR2 reads SASEGT. Trimming pared 2 bases from V and 3 bases from J, leaving 11 bases between. The CDR3 totals 14 residues. DNA for the CDR3: TGTGCCAGCAGTGAAAGGGAACGTCACTACGAGCAGTACTTC. Translated, it gives CASSERERHYEQYF.

The rearrangement joins TRBV28 to TRBJ1-2; 9 positions match TRBD1. The V segment lost 9 bases and the J segment 7 bases; nucleotides outside the gene matches: 3. Germline-derived CDR1 and CDR2 are MDHEN and SYDVKM. This CDR3 is 11 amino acids long. CDR3 nucleotide sequence: TGTGCCAGTAGACAGGGGGTTGGCTACACCTTC. Translating gives CASRQGVGYTF.

The chain links TRBV28 to TRBJ2-5; D gene ambiguous. Germline loops: CDR1 MDHEN, CDR2 SYDVKM. V gave up 6 bases and J gave up 2 bases, with 10 bases separating them. This CDR3 comprises 13 residues. The CDR3 nucleotides are TGTGCCAGCAGGTTTGCCCCACAAGAGACCCAGTACTTC. Protein product: CASRFAPQETQYF.

The rearrangement links TRBV2 to TRBJ2-5; weak D call: TRBD2 (5 bases). The CDR3 is 15 amino acids. CDR1 is SNHLY, CDR2 FYNNEI, per germline. Trimming shortened V by 2 bases and J by 1 base, and 11 bases separated the two germline ends. As DNA, the CDR3 is TGTGCCAGCAGTGAAATGCGGGCCTCCCAAGAGACCCAGTACTTC. Its translation is CASSEMRASQETQYF.

The chain links TRBV10-3 to TRBJ2-1, with 9 bases identical to TRBD1. V trimming: 3 bases; J trimming: 0 bases; junction bases outside the gene matches: 3. This CDR3 contains 16 residues. In germline, CDR1 is ENHRY, CDR2 SYGVKD. This CDR3 reads CAISDGTGSSYNEQFF. For the CDR3, the DNA is TGTGCCATCAGTGACGGGACAGGGAGCTCCTACAATGAGCAGTTCTTC.